Below are 2 T cell receptor beta chains sequenced from a single sample in a study of blood T cells in healthy people across ages. Then a second PCR, running roughly 7 to 12 cycles, was carried out with a sample-barcoded 5' primer and a J-beta primer mix. TCRdb called the 5' RACE reads again in MiXCR, with one record for every CDR3 protein. Of roughly 1,500,000 distinct CDR3 sequences detected, about 43% appear once; the ten largest clones hold 7.9%. The sample consisted of blood. The receptors originated from a woman younger than 35 in good health.

The J gene is TRBJ2-7, the V gene TRBV27; 8 nucleotides align to TRBD2. Trimming at V came to 7 bases and at J to 3 bases, leaving 11 bases not matched to a gene. In germline, CDR1 is MNHEY, CDR2 SMNVEV (reference sequence). This CDR3 has 15 amino acids. The CDR3 DNA is TGTGCCAGCAACCCACGGGGACTAGTGGGCTACGAGCAGTACTTC. This sequence encodes CASNPRGLVGYEQYF.

The chain is built from TRBV30 and TRBJ2-7; a weak D match, TRBD1 (6 bases). Looked up from germline, CDR1 is GTSNPN and CDR2 is SVGIG (reference sequence). With 4 bases removed from V and 1 base from J, the gap between germline ends came to 11 bases. This CDR3 spans 13 amino acids. The CDR3 region is CAWNRDNSYEQYF. The CDR3 DNA follows: TGTGCCTGGAACAGGGATAATTCCTACGAGCAGTACTTC.